This T cell receptor beta chain derives from a study of CD4 T cells in relation to SARS-CoV-2 and coronaviruses (TCRdb year 2021). Notes on the research overall: In the ViraFEST assay, PBMCs were grown with antigen for 10 to 11 days, and TCR beta CDR3s were then sequenced to identify antigen-specific clonal expansions. The Adaptive Biotechnologies TCR-sequencing kit was used to sequence samples from a few pre-COVID donors and the naive versus memory experiments, whereas other data were Illumina-based. The study assessed, at the TCR clonotype level, memory CD4+ T cell crossreactivity between SARS-CoV-2 and common cold coronavirus spike proteins. An HIV-1 Nef peptide pool or a culture without peptide was used as the negative reference condition. Expansion assays from other donors in the study were sequenced with a different, Illumina-based TCR-beta assay. Using patient-derived lymphoblastoid cell lines, the shared crossreactive spike epitopes were mapped to their HLA restriction.

Remarks on this clone: The antigen this receptor binds is unknown. No clone much larger than this one lies a single base away; base qualities are absent.

Library generation was performed with the immunoSEQ multiplex PCR assay. The paper's processing steps were these. During preprocessing, nonproductive sequences were removed, as were CDR3s that did not start with C, did not end with F or W, or were shorter than 7 amino acids. Antigen-specific clonotypes were called with the MANAFEST web app, based on expansion relative to reference and other culture wells. To be counted as positive, a clone had to show significant expansion compared with the reference culture, at an FDR below 0.05, in 2 of 3 replicate wells. For a clone to be considered positive, significant expansion relative to all other tandem wells and an odds ratio above 5 were also required. Pairwise Levenshtein distance, computed with the stringdist R package after three terminal residues were trimmed from each end, was used as the measure of CDR3 homology. This immuneACCESS table, as held by TCRdb, lists in-frame sequences with V and J called but not all clones. Of the missing ones, under half trace to an unresolved V gene in checked studies; the others have no known cause. The V and J calls and clone size were taken over from that table, and D and trimming were inferred from the DNA. This sample gives 25,000 to 30,000 clones in total; just under 75% of them show up just once. Around a fifth of the sample goes to the ten largest clones.

Here is what the overall study found, with its caveats: Because the crossreactivity analysis focused on spike protein, crossreactivity against other viral proteins was not assessed. Small numbers of patients and of tested TCRs were a limitation of the study. In about 60% of donors, memory CD4+ clonotypes turned up that crossrecognized SARS-CoV-2 and at least one common cold coronavirus spike. Because no donor provided both pre-pandemic and post-infection samples, tracing the source of pre-existing responses was limited. Crossreactive clones showed significantly weaker SARS-CoV-2-driven expansion than monoreactive clones, consistent with antigenic imprinting.

CD4+ T cells from unexposed donors were collected before the COVID-19 pandemic (2011-2018). The EasySep CD4+ T cell isolation kit was used to isolate CD4+ T cells once the cultures had run for roughly eleven days. Unexposed donor CD4+ T cells were tested for reactivity to SARS-CoV-2 S and N and four common cold coronavirus spike pools, as cell number allowed. About 1.9 million PBMCs per well were cultured in IMDM with about 4.9% human AB serum and approximately 9.5 IU/ml IL-2. Half of the culture medium was replaced with fresh IL-2-containing medium on days 3 and 7. In general, every peptide culture condition was set up in three replicate wells. Leukapheresis product for the unexposed donors was purchased commercially. Ficoll-Paque PLUS gradient centrifugation was used to isolate PBMCs from leukapheresis product or whole blood. PBMCs were either cryopreserved at -140 degrees C or used fresh in the expansion assay. The QIAamp Micro DNA Kit was used to extract genomic DNA from the CD4+ T cells.

V lost 4 bases and J lost 2 bases, and the count of bases not matched to a germline gene is 12. For CDR1 and CDR2, the germline V gene lists SGHAT and FQNNGV. From cysteine to phenylalanine, the CDR3 is 17 amino acids long. Only the CDR3 DNA is retained, 51 bases long and in frame from the first base. The sequenced sample was CD4+ T cells from PBMCs, cultured in vitro. The receptor chain draws on TRBV11-2 and TRBJ2-3; TRBD2 agrees with 7 junctional bases. The source of this sequence is a human donor in good health. The CDR3 has the sequence CASSSPSPGGPTDTQYF. DNA sequence: TGTGCCAGCAGCTCCCCCTCACCGGGAGGCCCCACAGATACGCAGTATTTT.